The 25 T cell receptor beta chains below come from one sample, sequenced in a study of T cell responses to AZD1222 COVID-19 vaccine. Measured with immunoSEQ multiplex PCR; TCRdb has only the in-frame clones, and not every one. The top ten hold around 1.5% of the sample, which has around 110,000 clones, about 91% seen once. The source was peripheral blood, collected on day 0 of AZD1222 vaccination. Receptors originate from an adult in good health.

As DNA, the CDR3 is TGTGCCAGCAGCTTAATTCCCGGGTCCAACGTCCTGACTTTC. Translating it yields CASSLIPGSNVLTF. The V call is TRBV7-3, the J call TRBJ2-6; unclear D gene. The germline V gene has CDR1 SGHTA and CDR2 FQGTGA. V was trimmed by 1 base and J by 8 bases, leaving 9 bases between them. The CDR3 spans 14 residues.

The chain couples TRBV9 to TRBJ1-3; D may be TRBD1 (6 bases). CDR1 and CDR2 (germline): SGDLS, YYNGEE. This CDR3 comprises 14 residues. The V and J ends lost 0 bases and 4 bases respectively, with 8 bases between them. CDR3 coding DNA: TGTGCCAGCAGCGTAGAGGGGGTAGGAAACACCATATATTTT. Protein product: CASSVEGVGNTIYF.

The gene calls are TRBV5-6 and TRBJ2-3, with D possibly TRBD1 on 6 matching bases. Germline assignment: CDR1 SGHDT and CDR2 YYEEEE. The CDR3 has 13 amino acids. V lost 2 bases and J lost 8, with 12 bases in between. The CDR3 here is CASSLSRGGTQYF. The DNA for the CDR3 is TGTGCCAGCAGCTTAAGTAGAGGGGGTACGCAGTATTTT.

The rearrangement links TRBV19 to TRBJ1-1; D not certain. Per germline, CDR1 LNHDA and CDR2 SQIVND (reference sequence). This CDR3 has 14 residues. V lost 5 bases and J 1 base, leaving 11 bases between the germline ends. CDR3 protein: CASSLEPSNTEAFF. CDR3 nucleotides: TGTGCCAGTAGTCTGGAACCGTCGAACACTGAAGCTTTCTTT.

The genes are TRBV9 and TRBJ1-1; tentative D call: TRBD1 (5 bases). Germline V gene lookup returns CDR1 SGDLS and CDR2 YYNGEE. V was cut by 0 bases and J by 1 base, with 10 bases left in between. The length of the CDR3 is 15 residues. The chain's CDR3 is CASSVAGPENTEAFF. The CDR3 DNA is TGTGCCAGCAGCGTAGCGGGACCGGAGAACACTGAAGCTTTCTTT.

The V call is TRBV27, the J call TRBJ2-4, with 7 bases identical to TRBD2. The CDR3 is 12 amino acids. Trimming at V came to 2 bases and at J to 8 bases, leaving 0 bases not matched to a gene. Germline lookup yields CDR1 MNHEY and CDR2 SMNVEV (reference sequence). The CDR3 spells CASSLSGDIQYF. The CDR3 bases are TGTGCCAGCAGTTTAAGCGGGGACATTCAGTACTTC.

V and J are TRBV9 and TRBJ2-6; D remains ambiguous. Per the germline V gene, CDR1 is SGDLS and CDR2 is YYNGEE. Deletions cut 4 bases from V and 2 bases from J, with 13 bases between. CDR3 length: 16 residues. As DNA, the CDR3 is TGTGCCAGCAGCCCCACCTGGGGTGCTGGGGCCAACGTCCTGACTTTC. Amino acids: CASSPTWGAGANVLTF.

The rearrangement joins TRBV20-1 to TRBJ2-1; 8 positions agree with TRBD1. The CDR3 is made up of 16 amino acids. The germline CDR1 and CDR2 sequences are DFQATT and SNEGSKA (reference sequence). V shed 5 bases, J shed 4 bases, and the junction held 13 bases outside the gene matches. The CDR3 nucleotides read TGCAGTGCTTGTGACCCCTCGGGACAGGTTTACAATGAGCAGTTCTTC. It is translated as CSACDPSGQVYNEQFF.

Turning to this clone: One end of the junction varies from germline; a read error may be responsible. The rearrangement uses TRBV5-1 and TRBJ2-5; D remains ambiguous. In germline, CDR1 is SGHRS, CDR2 YFSETQ. The CDR3 is 13 amino acids. The CDR3 region has the DNA TGCGCCAGCAGCGGGGAACCCCAAGACACCCAGTACTTC. Its translation: CASSGEPQDTQYF.

This clone was counted a single time. The genes are TRBV18 and TRBJ1-1; a weak D match, TRBD1 (6 bases). V lost 1 base and J lost 1, with 13 bases in between. This CDR3 is 16 amino acids long. Germline CDR1 is KGHSH and CDR2 is LQKENI. The CDR3 bases are TGTGCCAGCTCACCACAGGGGAAGGGGGAGAACACTGAAGCTTTCTTT. Its protein is CASSPQGKGENTEAFF.

This clone has just one count. The rearrangement links TRBV7-6 to TRBJ1-4; 7 nucleotides line up with TRBD1. The CDR3 consists of 17 residues. Germline CDR1 SGHVS, CDR2 FNYEAQ. Trimming cost V 2 bases and J 5 bases; bases outside gene matches: 11. The CDR3 coding sequence is TGTGCCAGCAGCTTAAATTCATCGCCAGGGGGAAATGAAAAACTGTTTTTT. Protein product: CASSLNSSPGGNEKLFF. Full variable domain (rest looked up from reference TRBV7-6 and TRBJ1-4): GAGVSQSPRYKVTKRGQDVALRCDPISGHVSLYWYRQALGQGPEFLTYFNYEAQQDKSGLPNDRFSAERPEGSISTLTIQRTEQRDSAMYRCASSLNSSPGGNEKLFFGSGTQLSVL.

This sequence joins TRBV7-6 and TRBJ1-4, with 8 positions matching TRBD1. Germline V CDR1 and CDR2: SGHVS, FNYEAQ. The CDR3 length is 15 residues. Germline trimming cut 5 bases from V and 4 bases from J; bases unmatched to any gene: 6. CDR3 region: CASSRGGQGNEKLFF. The CDR3 coding sequence is TGTGCCAGCAGCCGCGGAGGACAGGGTAATGAAAAACTGTTTTTT.

The chain links TRBV27 to TRBJ2-7, with 14 bases matching TRBD2. The CDR3 contains 15 residues. CDR1 and CDR2 from the germline V gene are MNHEY and SMNVEV (reference sequence). Trimming took 6 bases from V and 7 from J; bases not matched to a gene: 8. This CDR3 is CASSRTSGRLGEQYV. Here the CDR3 DNA reads TGTGCCAGCAGCCGGACTAGCGGGAGGTTGGGGGAGCAGTACGTC.

The chain combines TRBV2 with TRBJ1-2; D might be TRBD1 (5 bases). Per the germline V gene, CDR1 is SNHLY and CDR2 is FYNNEI. V was shortened by 5 bases and J by 3 bases, with 10 bases between the two germline ends. The CDR3 covers 13 residues. CDR3: CASSWGRDYGYTF. In nucleotides, the CDR3 is TGTGCCAGCAGTTGGGGGAGGGACTATGGCTACACCTTC.

V gene TRBV9 combines with J gene TRBJ1-2; D is unclear. Trimming stripped 4 bases from V and 1 base from J, with 5 bases between. The CDR3 totals 12 residues. Germline lookup yields CDR1 SGDLS and CDR2 YYNGEE. CDR3 loop: CASSIYNYGYTF. For the CDR3, the DNA is TGTGCCAGCAGCATATATAACTATGGCTACACCTTC. The full variable domain, rest sourced from reference TRBV9 and TRBJ1-2, is DSGVTQTPKHLITATGQRVTLRCSPRSGDLSVYWYQQSLDQGLQFLIQYYNGEERAKGNILERFSAQQFPDLHSELNLSSLELGDSALYFCASSIYNYGYTFGSGTRLTVV.

CDR3 coding DNA: TGTGCCTGGAGTACCGGAACAGGGTTGGGAGGGATGGAACTGTTTTTT. Its protein is CAWSTGTGLGGMELFF. V gene TRBV30 combines with J gene TRBJ1-4; maybe TRBD1 (6 bases). The V end lost 2 bases, the J end lost 12 bases, and 25 bases lay between the germline ends. Germline CDR1 and CDR2: GTSNPN and SVGIG (reference sequence). The CDR3 sequence is 16 residues long.

This rearrangement joins TRBV5-6 to TRBJ2-7; possibly TRBD1 for D (5 bases). The germline V gene has CDR1 SGHDT and CDR2 YYEEEE. Trimming cost V 1 base and J 2 bases, with 13 bases left between them. There are 15 residues in the CDR3. For the CDR3, the DNA is TGTGCCAGCAGCTTGTTGGGGCCGAAAGCCTACGAGCAGTACTTC. Translating gives CASSLLGPKAYEQYF.

The chain uses TRBV6-5 and TRBJ2-7, with D possibly matching TRBD1 (7 bases). Trimming removed 0 bases from V and 3 bases from J, with 9 bases in between. The CDR3 sequence is 14 residues long. Germline CDR1 reads MNHEY; CDR2 reads SVGAGI. Here the CDR3 reads CASSYSRGDYEQYF. CDR3 DNA: TGTGCCAGCAGTTACTCCAGGGGGGACTACGAGCAGTACTTC.

In nucleotides, the CDR3 is TGTGCCAGCAGCCCCCAGGTCGGGGGAGGGTTTACGCAGTATTTT. Protein: CASSPQVGGGFTQYF. This rearrangement joins TRBV7-9 to TRBJ2-3, with 7 bases aligning to TRBD2. Germline CDR1 and CDR2: SEHNR and FQNEAQ (reference sequence). Losses at the gene ends were 5 bases for V and 8 bases for J; bases not matched to a gene: 13. The CDR3 is 15 residues long.

The V gene is TRBV7-2, the J gene TRBJ1-3; 8 bases line up with TRBD1. Trimming took 5 bases from V and 4 from J; bases not matched to a gene: 10. The CDR3 consists of 16 residues. Per the germline V gene, CDR1 is SGHTA and CDR2 is FQGNSA. This CDR3 is CASSEIQGAPGNTIYF. As DNA, the CDR3 is TGTGCCAGCAGCGAGATCCAGGGGGCGCCAGGAAACACCATATATTTT.

This chain links TRBV7-2 with TRBJ1-5; D gene uncertain. The CDR3 totals 13 residues. V gave up 8 bases and J gave up 5 bases, with 13 bases separating them. Germline values: CDR1 SGHTA, CDR2 FQGNSA. The CDR3 DNA reads as TGTGCCAGCGCACCCCAGCCCGATCAGCCCCAGCATTTT. Protein: CASAPQPDQPQHF.

V and J are TRBV10-3 and TRBJ1-2, with TRBD1 as a possible D gene (5 bases). Between the trimmed V and J ends, which lost 10 bases and 1 base, there was a span of 16 bases. CDR1 is ENHRY, CDR2 SYGVKD, per germline. This CDR3 contains 14 residues. The CDR3 DNA sequence: TGTGCCACCCGCCCCGGGACTAATAACTATGGCTACACCTTC. This codes for CATRPGTNNYGYTF.

This clone was detected once. This chain joins TRBV28 and TRBJ1-5, with D tentatively TRBD1 (6 bases). From germline, CDR1 is MDHEN and CDR2 SYDVKM. V was cut by 3 bases and J by 6 bases, with 21 bases left in between. The CDR3 totals 17 residues. CDR3 amino acids: CASSFGYGGGLTQPQHF. The CDR3 DNA sequence: TGTGCCAGCAGTTTCGGGTATGGGGGGGGCCTCACTCAGCCCCAGCATTTT. The variable domain in full, with the rest retrieved from reference TRBV28 and TRBJ1-5, is DVKVTQSSRYLVKRTGEKVFLECVQDMDHENMFWYRQDPGLGLRLIYFSYDVKMKEKGDIPEGYSVSREKKERFSLILESASTNQTSMYLCASSFGYGGGLTQPQHFGDGTRLSIL.

V gene TRBV30 combines with J gene TRBJ2-3; maybe TRBD2 (5 bases). This CDR3 has 14 residues. From germline, CDR1 is GTSNPN and CDR2 SVGIG (reference sequence). The V end was cut by 0 bases, the J end by 4 bases, with 11 bases between. CDR3 sequence: CAWSVRGVPDTQYF. CDR3 sequence (DNA): TGTGCCTGGAGTGTACGGGGTGTTCCAGATACGCAGTATTTT.

V usage is TRBV6-5 and J usage is TRBJ1-2; weak D call: TRBD1 (5 bases). V was trimmed by 2 bases and J by 4 bases, leaving 14 bases between them. The CDR3 is 15 residues long. Germline V gives CDR1 MNHEY, CDR2 SVGAGI. The CDR3 DNA follows: TGTGCCAGCAGTTACCCGGGAGGGGAAGGCTATGGCTACACCTTC. Residues: CASSYPGGEGYGYTF.